This T cell receptor (beta chain) was sequenced in a study of Ad26.COV2.S vaccination and SARS-CoV-2 variants. For the study at large: Participant was drawn from the COV1001 Ad26.COV2.S trial arm. The study, taken as a whole, reports: Spike-specific TCR breadth was greater after Ad26.COV2.S than placebo.

Method: immunoSEQ multiplex PCR; TCRdb's copy keeps in-frame clones and lacks some. The repertoire holds 430,000 or so clones, with roughly 89% as singletons. About this clone itself: No antigen is known for it.

Sample treatment: roughly 20 received Ad26.COV2.S at low or high dose, single or two shots; several received placebo; per-sample allocation not given. Samples were taken on day 63 after the first vaccine or placebo injection. An 18-55-year-old adult in Boston served as donor. The material was peripheral blood, obtained in a trial of Ad26.COV2.S vaccine versus placebo. The sequence was obtained from a person aged 18-65 years who received the Ad26.COV2.S COVID-19 vaccine or a placebo.

This CDR3 reads CASSQKGVNEQFF. CDR3 nucleotide sequence: TGTGCCAGCAGCCAAAAGGGCGTAAATGAGCAGTTCTTC. The chain recombines TRBV4-2 with TRBJ2-1; D gene unclear. Trimming cost V 2 bases and J 7 bases, with 9 bases left between them. This CDR3 has 13 amino acids. In germline, CDR1 is LGHNA, CDR2 YNFKEQ.